Below are 5 T cell receptor beta chains sequenced from a single sample in a study of T-cell reconstitution after alpha-beta-depleted transplantation in children (TCRdb year 2016). Libraries were prepared through PCR. TCRdb names Illumina HiSeq 2500 as the instrument used. TCR library preparation used molecular barcoding, with unique molecular identifiers applied to normalize quantification of the TCRbeta repertoire. TCRdb cleaned the public reads at Q25 with fastp, built clones with MiXCR and kept in-frame beta chains. Each entry merges the rows of one CDR3 protein and shows their most common DNA and genes. In this sample the table shows fewer than 200,000 distinct CDR3 sequences, approximately 6.8% of which occur a single time. The ten largest clones represent more than 2.5% of the sample. The material sequenced was PBMCs from the stem cell graft donor, taken from the stem cell graft. The receptors were gathered from a human donor who donated a stem cell graft to a child with Wiskott-Aldrich syndrome.

This clonotype has at least ten counts. V is TRBV6-5 and J is TRBJ2-1; 8 nucleotides align to TRBD2. The length of the CDR3 is 18 residues. Trimming took 4 bases from V and 4 from J; bases not matched to a gene: 15. Germline V CDR1 and CDR2: MNHEY, SVGAGI. CDR3 sequence: CASSSSDPTSVGYNEQFF. DNA for the CDR3: TGTGCCAGCAGTTCGTCCGACCCGACTAGCGTGGGGTACAATGAGCAGTTCTTC.

This clonotype was found a few times. V usage is TRBV12-3 or TRBV12-4 and J usage is TRBJ1-5; maybe TRBD1 (6 bases). The germline V and J ends were trimmed by 3 bases and 7 bases, with 13 bases remaining between them. The CDR3 has 14 amino acids. CDR3: CASSLRQVRQPQHF. CDR3 nucleotides: TGTGCCAGCAGTTTGCGACAGGTTCGGCAGCCCCAGCATTTT.

This clonotype was recorded at least ten times. The rearrangement links TRBV14 to TRBJ1-6; possibly TRBD1 for D (5 bases). The CDR3 has 15 amino acids. Trimming left V 0 bases short and J 4 bases short, with 7 bases between. The germline gives CDR1 SGHDN, CDR2 FVKESK. CDR3 DNA sequence: TGTGCCAGCAGCCAAGATCGACAGTATAATTCACCCCTCCACTTT. Its translation is CASSQDRQYNSPLHF.

At least ten counts were recorded for this clonotype. J is TRBJ1-2 and V is TRBV6-5, with 8 bases aligning to TRBD1. V lost 8 bases and J lost 6; bases outside the gene matches: 11. This CDR3 region has 14 residues. Germline CDR1 reads MNHEY; CDR2 reads SVGAGI. The CDR3 reads CASLDLTTGDGYTF. The DNA of the CDR3 is TGTGCCAGCCTCGACTTGACGACAGGGGATGGCTACACCTTC.

This clonotype showed up just a few times. The chain has TRBV7-6 and TRBJ1-1; 7 bases fit TRBD1. The V segment lost 4 bases and the J segment 4 bases; nucleotides outside the gene matches: 3. This CDR3 has 13 amino acids. CDR1 is SGHVS, CDR2 FNYEAQ, per germline. As DNA, the CDR3 is TGTGCCAGCAGCTCCCGGGACAGCACTGAAGCTTTCTTT. Protein: CASSSRDSTEAFF. The variable domain in full, completed from reference TRBV7-6 and TRBJ1-1, reads GAGVSQSPRYKVTKRGQDVALRCDPISGHVSLYWYRQALGQGPEFLTYFNYEAQQDKSGLPNDRFSAERPEGSISTLTIQRTEQRDSAMYRCASSSRDSTEAFFGQGTRLTVV.